These T cell receptor beta chains were read from a single sample in a study of OX40 agonist ivuxolimab in advanced cancers. Sequencing used immunoSEQ multiplex PCR; TCRdb keeps in-frame clones, though not all of them. The sample includes 150,000 to 170,000 clones, 94% of them seen just once. The sequencing here drew on CD4+ or CD8+ T cells sorted from blood, taken in a trial of the OX40 agonist ivuxolimab. These receptor sequences come from an adult with an advanced solid tumor such as melanoma, head and neck, liver or kidney cancer. Both conserved end residues are trimmed from each CDR3. The order of the fields is CDR3 protein, CDR3 length, V gene, J gene.

ASAKGHEQY,9,TRBV25-1,TRBJ2-7
ASSSSGLVRNEQF,13,TRBV27,TRBJ2-1
ASSLDGGFNEKLF,13,TRBV28,TRBJ1-4
ASSRPSGDSGSYNEQF,16,TRBV7-3,TRBJ2-1
ASRLRTGNTGELF,13,TRBV6-6,TRBJ2-2
ASGAWSSNTEAF,12,TRBV6-5,TRBJ1-1
ASSDSDRFTGELF,13,TRBV9,TRBJ2-2
ASSSRGVMAYEQY,13,TRBV7-2,TRBJ2-7
ASSIDGGATPHSNQPQH,17,TRBV19,TRBJ1-5
AISRTGDEAAYNEQF,15,TRBV10-3,TRBJ2-1
ASSSISGQNSGNTIY,15,TRBV5-5,TRBJ1-3
ASSLGALRRPF,11,TRBV28,TRBJ1-1
ASSGTGSTGELF,12,TRBV10-1,TRBJ2-2
ASSPRSSGSYEQY,13,TRBV11-2,TRBJ2-7
ASSKGPYVTEAF,12,TRBV9,TRBJ1-1
ASSWIAGSTDTQY,13,TRBV5-6,TRBJ2-3
ASSHQTRSSYNEQF,14,TRBV7-2,TRBJ2-1
ASSEGLTGNTIY,12,TRBV25-1,TRBJ1-3
ASSYRGLNGYT,11,TRBV6-5,TRBJ1-2
ASSYSTGSSYEQY,13,TRBV6-5,TRBJ2-7
ASSSTGLVNTEAF,13,TRBV6-5,TRBJ1-1
ASSTGTRAPLH,11,TRBV9,TRBJ1-6
ASSHPGEGETQY,12,TRBV6-5,TRBJ2-5
ASSLEGGGTQY,11,TRBV7-7,TRBJ2-5
ASSRTEGLETQY,12,TRBV19,TRBJ2-5
ASSVLGYEQY,10,TRBV27,TRBJ2-7
ASSQDGTGTFEKLF,14,TRBV14,TRBJ1-4
ASSSHRVFGSEAF,13,TRBV11-2,TRBJ1-1
ASSPQGTLFGPQH,13,TRBV9,TRBJ1-5
ASSLGPGLNQPQH,13,TRBV5-1,TRBJ1-5
AISSGTGGNEQY,12,TRBV10-3,TRBJ2-7
ASSQDLVSGATFNYGYT,17,TRBV4-3,TRBJ1-2
ASTRGHLGEQY,11,TRBV6-6,TRBJ2-7
ASSLSSGGPTYEQY,14,TRBV27,TRBJ2-7
ASTPFQGGGAYEQF,14,TRBV19,TRBJ2-1
ASSSRTGLNTEAF,13,TRBV6-6,TRBJ1-1
ASLKEASYEQY,11,TRBV2,TRBJ2-7
ASSYRDAAYEQY,12,TRBV6-5,TRBJ2-7
ASSLEPHGRGSYEQY,15,TRBV7-9,TRBJ2-7
ASSRGTGGFEQY,12,TRBV7-2,TRBJ2-7
ASRARDSVPNEQF,13,TRBV11-2,TRBJ2-1
ASSLGDPGQGRTAF,14,TRBV7-9,TRBJ1-1
ARSFLGDRGLPNYGYT,16,TRBV5-3,TRBJ1-2
ASGLDVGLSSYSNQPQH,17,TRBV12-5,TRBJ1-5
ASSYSGYSPFEQY,13,TRBV6-6,TRBJ2-7
ASTQRDSNQPQH,12,TRBV5-6,TRBJ1-5
ATSPHQGSDTQY,12,TRBV15,TRBJ2-3
ASSTVDGGYT,10,TRBV27,TRBJ1-2
ASSPGGGQETQY,12,TRBV11-3,TRBJ2-5
ASSPGTGMQSGYT,13,TRBV11-2,TRBJ1-2
ASSFTGTGGREAF,13,TRBV11-2,TRBJ1-1
ASSIAHSGTYNEQF,14,TRBV19,TRBJ2-1
ASSFSGGLSYEQY,13,TRBV11-2,TRBJ2-7
ASSLRGRVRTDTQY,14,TRBV9,TRBJ2-3
ASSRQGFNEKLF,12,TRBV19,TRBJ1-4
ASSLDAREPDTQY,13,TRBV5-5,TRBJ2-3
ASSLGQLNTEAF,12,TRBV11-2,TRBJ1-1
ATSPHGGRSEKLF,13,TRBV15,TRBJ1-4